The sequence of this T cell receptor beta chain was determined in a study of blood T cells in healthy people across ages. Findings and limits, study-wide: Because donor CMV status was unknown, expanded clonotype changes were possibly confounded. Across the age range, TCR beta diversity per million T cells fell in a roughly linear way.

Primers used in a second PCR of about 6 to 12 cycles were a sample-barcoded 5' primer and a J-beta primer mix. TCRdb reanalysed the 5' RACE reads using MiXCR and keeps one entry per CDR3 protein. This repertoire shows some 1.5 million distinct CDR3 sequences, about 30% found once; its top ten account for 7% to 9%. Isolation yielded PBMCs, at least 7 million per sample, in every case. For this clonotype: As yet, its antigen is unknown.

The V end was cut by 4 bases, the J end by 2 bases, with 14 bases between. This CDR3 contains 15 residues. Germline V gene lookup returns CDR1 MGHRA and CDR2 YSYEKL. The receptor's source is a woman in her thirties in good health. The chain joins TRBV4-1 to TRBJ2-5, with D possibly TRBD1 on 5 matching bases. The source material was blood. The chain's CDR3 is CASSPPVRGQETQYF. CDR3 coding DNA: TGCGCCAGCAGCCCCCCGGTTAGGGGACAAGAGACCCAGTACTTC.